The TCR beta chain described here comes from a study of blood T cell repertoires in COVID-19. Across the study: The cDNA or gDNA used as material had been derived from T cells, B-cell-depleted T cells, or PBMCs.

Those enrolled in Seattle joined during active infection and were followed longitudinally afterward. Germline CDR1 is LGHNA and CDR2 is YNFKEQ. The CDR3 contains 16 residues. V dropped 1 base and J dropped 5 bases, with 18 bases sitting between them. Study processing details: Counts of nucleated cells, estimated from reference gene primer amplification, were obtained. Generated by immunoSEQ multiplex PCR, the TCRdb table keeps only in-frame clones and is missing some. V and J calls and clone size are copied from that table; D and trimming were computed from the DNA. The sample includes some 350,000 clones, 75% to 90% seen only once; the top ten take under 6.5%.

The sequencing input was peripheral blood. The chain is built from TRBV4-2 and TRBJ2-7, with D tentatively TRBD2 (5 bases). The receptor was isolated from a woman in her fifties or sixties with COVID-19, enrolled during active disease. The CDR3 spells CASSQVVPSGYDEQYF. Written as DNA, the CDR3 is TGTGCCAGCAGCCAAGTAGTACCCAGCGGCTACGACGAGCAGTACTTC.